This T cell receptor beta chain stems from a study of blood T cell repertoires in COVID-19. Sequenced by immunoSEQ multiplex PCR; TCRdb stores in-frame clones only, minus some. The sample holds about 210,000 clones; roughly 80% are singletons and the top ten take under 8%. The receptor's source is a man in his fifties or sixties with acute or convalescent COVID-19. Material for sequencing was peripheral blood.

The CDR3: CASSLKRGTYNEQFF. The CDR3 bases are TGTGCCAGCAGTCTCAAGCGGGGGACGTACAATGAGCAGTTCTTC. The chain couples TRBV25-1 to TRBJ2-1, with 8 bases that match TRBD2. The CDR3 has 15 residues. Germline V gene data show CDR1 as MGHDK and CDR2 as SYGVNS. The trim removed 5 bases at V and 4 bases at J, leaving 7 bases unmatched.